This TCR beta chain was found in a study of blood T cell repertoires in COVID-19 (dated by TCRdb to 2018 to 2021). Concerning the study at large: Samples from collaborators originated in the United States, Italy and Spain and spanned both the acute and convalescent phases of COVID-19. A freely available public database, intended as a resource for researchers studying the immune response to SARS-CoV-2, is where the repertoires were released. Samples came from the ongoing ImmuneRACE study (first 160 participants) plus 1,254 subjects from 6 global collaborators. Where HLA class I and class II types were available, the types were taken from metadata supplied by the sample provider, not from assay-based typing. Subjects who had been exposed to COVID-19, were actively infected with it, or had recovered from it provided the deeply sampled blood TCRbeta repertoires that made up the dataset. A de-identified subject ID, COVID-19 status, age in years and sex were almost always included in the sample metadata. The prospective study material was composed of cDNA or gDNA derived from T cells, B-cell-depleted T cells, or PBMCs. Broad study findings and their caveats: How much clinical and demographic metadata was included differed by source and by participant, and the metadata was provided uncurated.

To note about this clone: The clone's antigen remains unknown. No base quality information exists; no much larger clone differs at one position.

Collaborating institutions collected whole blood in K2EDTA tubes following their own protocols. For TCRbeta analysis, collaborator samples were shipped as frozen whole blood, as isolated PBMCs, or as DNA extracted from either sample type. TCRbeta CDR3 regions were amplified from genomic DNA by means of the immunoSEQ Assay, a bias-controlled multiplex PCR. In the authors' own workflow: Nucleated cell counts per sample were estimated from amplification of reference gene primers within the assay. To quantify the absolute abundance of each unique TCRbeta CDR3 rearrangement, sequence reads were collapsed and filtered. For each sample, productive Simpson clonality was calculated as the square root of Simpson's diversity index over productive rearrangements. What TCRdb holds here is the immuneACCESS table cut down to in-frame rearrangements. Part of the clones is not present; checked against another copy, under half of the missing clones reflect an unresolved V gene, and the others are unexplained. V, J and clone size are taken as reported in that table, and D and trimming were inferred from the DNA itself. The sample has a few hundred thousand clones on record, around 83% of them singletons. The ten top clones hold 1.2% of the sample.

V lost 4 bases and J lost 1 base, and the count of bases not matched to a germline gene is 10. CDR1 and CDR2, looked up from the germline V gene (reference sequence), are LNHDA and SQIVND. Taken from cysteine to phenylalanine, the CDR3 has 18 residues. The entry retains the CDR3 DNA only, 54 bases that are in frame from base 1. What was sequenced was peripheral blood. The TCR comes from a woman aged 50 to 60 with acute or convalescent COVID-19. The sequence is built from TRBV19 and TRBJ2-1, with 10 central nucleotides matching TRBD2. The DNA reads TGTGCCAGTAGTACATGGTTCTCTAGCGGGAGTTCCTACAATGAGCAGTTCTTC. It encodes CASSTWFSSGSSYNEQFF.